There are a few counts of the clone carrying this T cell receptor beta chain. The data are from a study of T cell repertoires in cytomegalovirus infection. TCRdb re-called the reads with MiXCR, one entry per CDR3 protein. Of about 100,000 distinct CDR3 sequences detected, approximately 17% appear once; the ten largest clones hold less than 10%. Germline-derived CDR1 and CDR2 are PRHDT and FYEKMQ (reference sequence). This CDR3 region has 13 residues. Trimming at V came to 5 bases and at J to 4 bases, leaving 2 bases not matched to a gene. This TCR was recovered from a human donor in good health (CMV status not recorded). Some clones in this sample may be carry-over from other donors' samples. The sequencing sample was made of PBMCs. The V and J genes are TRBV13 and TRBJ2-5; 9 bases agree with TRBD2. The CDR3 bases are TGTGCCAGCAGCCGCGGGGGGGCAGAGACCCAGTACTTC. Amino acids: CASSRGGAETQYF.